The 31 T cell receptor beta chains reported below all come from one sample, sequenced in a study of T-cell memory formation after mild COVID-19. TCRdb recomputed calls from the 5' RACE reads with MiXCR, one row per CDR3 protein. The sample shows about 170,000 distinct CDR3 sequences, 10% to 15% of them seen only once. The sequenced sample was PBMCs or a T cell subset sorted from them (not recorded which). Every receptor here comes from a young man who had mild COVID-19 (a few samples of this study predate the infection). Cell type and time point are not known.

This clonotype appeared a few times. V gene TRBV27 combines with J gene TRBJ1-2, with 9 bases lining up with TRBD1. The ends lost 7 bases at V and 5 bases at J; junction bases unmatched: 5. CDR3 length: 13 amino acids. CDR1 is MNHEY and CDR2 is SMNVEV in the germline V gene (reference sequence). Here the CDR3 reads CASINRGLYGYTF. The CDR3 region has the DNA TGTGCCAGCATTAACAGGGGGCTGTATGGCTACACCTTC.

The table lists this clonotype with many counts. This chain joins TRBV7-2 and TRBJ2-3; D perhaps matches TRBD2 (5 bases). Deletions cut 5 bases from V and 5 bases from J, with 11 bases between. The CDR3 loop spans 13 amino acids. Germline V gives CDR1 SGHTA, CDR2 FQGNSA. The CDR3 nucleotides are TGTGCCAGCAGCCCCCCCGGGATAGATACGCAGTATTTT. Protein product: CASSPPGIDTQYF.

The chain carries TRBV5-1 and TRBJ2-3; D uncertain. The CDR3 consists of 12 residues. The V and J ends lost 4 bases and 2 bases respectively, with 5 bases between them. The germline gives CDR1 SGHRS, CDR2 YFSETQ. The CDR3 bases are TGCGCCAGCAGCACGGACACAGATACGCAGTATTTT. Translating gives CASSTDTDTQYF.

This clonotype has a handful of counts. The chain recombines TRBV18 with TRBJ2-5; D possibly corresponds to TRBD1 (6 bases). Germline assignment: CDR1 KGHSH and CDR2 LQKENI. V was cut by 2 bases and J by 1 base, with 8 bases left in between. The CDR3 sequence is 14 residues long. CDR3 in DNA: TGTGCCAGCTCACCAGGACAGCGCCAAGAGACCCAGTACTTC. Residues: CASSPGQRQETQYF.

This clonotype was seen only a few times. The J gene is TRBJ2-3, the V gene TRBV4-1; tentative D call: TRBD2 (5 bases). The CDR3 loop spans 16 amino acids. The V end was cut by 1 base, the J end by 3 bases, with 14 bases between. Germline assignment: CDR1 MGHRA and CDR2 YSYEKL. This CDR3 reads CASSQGELSLTDTQYF. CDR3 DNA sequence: TGCGCCAGCAGCCAAGGGGAGTTGTCCCTGACAGATACGCAGTATTTT.

CDR3 nucleotides: TGCAGTGCTAGGCAGCAGGGGGCTCAGCCCCAGCATTTT. Amino acids: CSARQQGAQPQHF. The rearrangement uses TRBV20-1 and TRBJ1-5, with TRBD1 matching 8 bases. The V and J ends lost 3 bases and 6 bases, in that order; junction bases with no gene match: 4. The CDR3 covers 13 residues. CDR1 is DFQATT and CDR2 is SNEGSKA in the germline V gene (reference sequence).

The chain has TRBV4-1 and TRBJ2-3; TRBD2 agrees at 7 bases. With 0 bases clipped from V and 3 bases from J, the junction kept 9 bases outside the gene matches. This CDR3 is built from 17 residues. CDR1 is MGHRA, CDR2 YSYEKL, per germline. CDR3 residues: CASSQEHTAGVTDTQYF. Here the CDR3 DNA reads TGCGCCAGCAGCCAAGAGCATACGGCGGGGGTAACAGATACGCAGTATTTT.

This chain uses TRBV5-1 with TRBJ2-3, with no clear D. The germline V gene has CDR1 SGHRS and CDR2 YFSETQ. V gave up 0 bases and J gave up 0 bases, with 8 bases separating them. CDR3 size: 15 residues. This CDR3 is CASSLASTSTDTQYF. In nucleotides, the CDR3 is TGCGCCAGCAGCTTGGCGTCCACTAGCACAGATACGCAGTATTTT.

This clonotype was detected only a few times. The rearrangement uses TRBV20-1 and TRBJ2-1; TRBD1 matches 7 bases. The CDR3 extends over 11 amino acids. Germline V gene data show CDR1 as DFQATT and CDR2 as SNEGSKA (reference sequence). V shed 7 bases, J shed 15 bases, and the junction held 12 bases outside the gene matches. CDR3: CSGIQGLSPFF. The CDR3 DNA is TGCAGTGGAATACAGGGGTTGTCACCGTTCTTC.

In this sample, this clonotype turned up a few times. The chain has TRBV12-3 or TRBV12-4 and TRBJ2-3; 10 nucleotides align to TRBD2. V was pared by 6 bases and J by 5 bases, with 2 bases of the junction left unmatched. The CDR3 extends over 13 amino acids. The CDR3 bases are TGTGCCAGCAGAACTAGCGGGGTAGATACGCAGTATTTT. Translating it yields CASRTSGVDTQYF.

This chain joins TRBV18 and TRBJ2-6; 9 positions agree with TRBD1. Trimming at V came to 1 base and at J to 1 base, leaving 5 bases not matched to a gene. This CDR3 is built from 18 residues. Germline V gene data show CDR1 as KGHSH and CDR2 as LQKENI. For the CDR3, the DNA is TGTGCCAGCTCACCACTAGGGACAGGGTCGTCTGGGGCCAACGTCCTGACTTTC. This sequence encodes CASSPLGTGSSGANVLTF.

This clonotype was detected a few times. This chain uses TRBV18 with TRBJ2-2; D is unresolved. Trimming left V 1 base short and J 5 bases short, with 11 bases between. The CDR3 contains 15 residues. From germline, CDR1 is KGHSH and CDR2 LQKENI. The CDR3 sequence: CASSPRLKTTGELFF. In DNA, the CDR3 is TGTGCCAGCTCACCACGGCTCAAGACGACCGGGGAGCTGTTTTTT.

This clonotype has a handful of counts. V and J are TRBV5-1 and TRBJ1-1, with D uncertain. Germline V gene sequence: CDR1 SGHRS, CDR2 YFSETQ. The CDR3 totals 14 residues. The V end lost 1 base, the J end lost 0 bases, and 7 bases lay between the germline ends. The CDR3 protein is CASSLFQVNTEAFF. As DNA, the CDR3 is TGCGCCAGCAGCTTGTTCCAGGTGAACACTGAAGCTTTCTTT.

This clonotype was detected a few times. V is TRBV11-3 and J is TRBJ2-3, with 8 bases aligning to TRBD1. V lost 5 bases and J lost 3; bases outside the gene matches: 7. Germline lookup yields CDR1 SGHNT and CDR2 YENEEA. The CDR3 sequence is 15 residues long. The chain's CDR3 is CASSPDRGRTDTQYF. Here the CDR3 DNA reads TGTGCCAGCAGCCCCGACAGGGGAAGGACAGATACGCAGTATTTT.

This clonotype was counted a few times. The CDR3 region is CASSPDPGQGPPEAFF. The DNA of the CDR3 is TGCGCCAGCAGCCCCGACCCGGGACAGGGACCTCCTGAAGCTTTCTTT. This rearrangement joins TRBV4-3 to TRBJ1-1; 9 bases line up with TRBD1. Germline CDR1 and CDR2: LGHNA and YSLEER. V lost 4 bases, J lost 6 bases, and 12 bases stayed unmatched. The CDR3 consists of 16 residues.

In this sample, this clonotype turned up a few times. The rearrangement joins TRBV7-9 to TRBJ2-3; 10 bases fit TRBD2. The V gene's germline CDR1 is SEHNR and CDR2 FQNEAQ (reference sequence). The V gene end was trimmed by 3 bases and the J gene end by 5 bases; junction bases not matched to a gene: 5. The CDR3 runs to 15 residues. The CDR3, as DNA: TGTGCCAGCAGCTTCAGCGGGGGGGCTGTAGATACGCAGTATTTT. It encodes CASSFSGGAVDTQYF. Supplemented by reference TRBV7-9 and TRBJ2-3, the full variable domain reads DTGVSQNPRHKITKRGQNVTFRCDPISEHNRLYWYRQTLGQGPEFLTYFQNEAQLEKSRLLSDRFSAERPKGSFSTLEIQRTEQGDSAMYLCASSFSGGAVDTQYFGPGTRLTVL.

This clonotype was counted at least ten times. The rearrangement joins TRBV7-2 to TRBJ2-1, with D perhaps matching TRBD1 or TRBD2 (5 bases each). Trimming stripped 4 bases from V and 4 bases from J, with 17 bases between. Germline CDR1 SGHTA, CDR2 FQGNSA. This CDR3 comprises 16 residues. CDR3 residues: CASSSAARGSYNEQFF. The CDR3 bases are TGTGCCAGCAGCTCCGCCGCCCGGGGCTCGTACAATGAGCAGTTCTTC.

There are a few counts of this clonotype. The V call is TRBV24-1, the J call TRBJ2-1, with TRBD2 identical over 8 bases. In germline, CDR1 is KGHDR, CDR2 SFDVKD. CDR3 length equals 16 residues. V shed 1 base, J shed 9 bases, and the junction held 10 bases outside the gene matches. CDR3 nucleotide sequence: TGTGCCACCAGTGATTTTGCGGGGGGACCCTTCATTGAGCAGTTCTTC. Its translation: CATSDFAGGPFIEQFF.

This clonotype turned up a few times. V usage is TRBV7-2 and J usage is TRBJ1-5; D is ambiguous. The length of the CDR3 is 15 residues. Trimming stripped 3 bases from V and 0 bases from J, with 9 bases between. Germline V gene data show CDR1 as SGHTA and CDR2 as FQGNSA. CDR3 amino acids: CASSFAGHSNQPQHF. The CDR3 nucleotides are TGTGCCAGCAGCTTCGCAGGTCATAGCAATCAGCCCCAGCATTTT.

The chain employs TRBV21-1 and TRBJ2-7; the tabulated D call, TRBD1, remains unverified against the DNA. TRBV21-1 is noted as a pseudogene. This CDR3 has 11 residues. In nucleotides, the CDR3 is TGTGCCAGCAGTCCAGGGTACGAGCAGTACGTC. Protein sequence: CASSPGYEQYV.

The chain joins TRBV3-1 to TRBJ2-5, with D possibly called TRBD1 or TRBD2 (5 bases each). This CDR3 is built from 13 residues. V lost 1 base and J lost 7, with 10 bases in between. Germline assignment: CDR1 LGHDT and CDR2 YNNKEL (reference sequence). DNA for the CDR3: TGTGCCAGCAGCCAAGTCGGGGCTGGGACCCAGTACTTC. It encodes CASSQVGAGTQYF.

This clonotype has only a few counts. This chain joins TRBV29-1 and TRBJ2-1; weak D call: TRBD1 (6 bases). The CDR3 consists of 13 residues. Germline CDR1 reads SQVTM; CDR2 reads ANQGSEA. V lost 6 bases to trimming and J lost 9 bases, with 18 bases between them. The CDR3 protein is CSVPRDTSGEQFF. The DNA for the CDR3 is TGCAGCGTACCCCGGGACACCTCGGGTGAGCAGTTCTTC.

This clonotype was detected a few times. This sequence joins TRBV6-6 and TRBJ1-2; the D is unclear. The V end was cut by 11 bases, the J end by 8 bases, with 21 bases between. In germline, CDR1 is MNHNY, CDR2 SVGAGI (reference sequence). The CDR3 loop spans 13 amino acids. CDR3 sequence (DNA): TGTGCCGCCACGGGAACTTCTACTGGGGGCTACACCTTC. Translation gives CAATGTSTGGYTF.

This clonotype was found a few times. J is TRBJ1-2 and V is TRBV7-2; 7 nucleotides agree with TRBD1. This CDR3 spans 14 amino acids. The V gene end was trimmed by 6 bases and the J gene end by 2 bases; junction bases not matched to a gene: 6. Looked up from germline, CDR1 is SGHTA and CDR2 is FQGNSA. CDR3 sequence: CASRAGGPNYGYTF. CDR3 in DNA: TGTGCCAGCAGAGCAGGGGGGCCCAACTATGGCTACACCTTC.

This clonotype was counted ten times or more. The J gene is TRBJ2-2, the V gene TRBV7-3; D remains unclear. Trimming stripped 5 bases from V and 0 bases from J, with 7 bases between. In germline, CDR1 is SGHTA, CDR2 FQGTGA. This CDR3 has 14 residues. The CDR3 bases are TGTGCCAGCAGCACGACGTCGAACACCGGGGAGCTGTTTTTT. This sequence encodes CASSTTSNTGELFF.

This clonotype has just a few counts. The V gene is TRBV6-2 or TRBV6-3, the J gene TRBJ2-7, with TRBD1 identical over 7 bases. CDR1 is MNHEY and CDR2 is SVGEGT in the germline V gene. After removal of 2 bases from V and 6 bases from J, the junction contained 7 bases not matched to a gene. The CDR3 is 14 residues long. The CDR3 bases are TGTGCCAGCAGTTACCCCGCTAACAGGGGCGAGCAGTACTTC. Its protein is CASSYPANRGEQYF.

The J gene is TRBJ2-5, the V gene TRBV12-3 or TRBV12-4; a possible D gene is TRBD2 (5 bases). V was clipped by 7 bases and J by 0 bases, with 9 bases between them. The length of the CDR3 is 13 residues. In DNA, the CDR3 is TGTGCCAGCAATACCGGGAACCAAGAGACCCAGTACTTC. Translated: CASNTGNQETQYF.

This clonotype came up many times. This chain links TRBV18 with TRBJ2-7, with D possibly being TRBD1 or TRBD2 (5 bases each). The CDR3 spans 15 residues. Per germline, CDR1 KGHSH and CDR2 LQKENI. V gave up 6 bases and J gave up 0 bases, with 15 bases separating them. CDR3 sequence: CASSRAPGSSYEQYV. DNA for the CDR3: TGTGCCAGCTCCCGGGCCCCAGGGAGCTCCTACGAGCAGTACGTC.

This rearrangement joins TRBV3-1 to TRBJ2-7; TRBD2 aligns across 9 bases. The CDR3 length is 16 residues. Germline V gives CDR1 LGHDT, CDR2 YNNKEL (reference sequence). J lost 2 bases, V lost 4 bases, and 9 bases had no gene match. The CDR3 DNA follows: TGTGCCAGCAGCCCCGCGGGGGGGGGCCCGACCTACGAGCAGTACTTC. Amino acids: CASSPAGGGPTYEQYF.

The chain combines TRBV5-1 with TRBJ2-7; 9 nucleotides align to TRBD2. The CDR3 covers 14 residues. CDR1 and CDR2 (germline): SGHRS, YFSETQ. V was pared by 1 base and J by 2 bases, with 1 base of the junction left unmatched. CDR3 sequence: CASSLIAGAYEQYV. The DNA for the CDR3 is TGCGCCAGCAGCTTGATAGCGGGGGCCTACGAGCAGTACGTC.

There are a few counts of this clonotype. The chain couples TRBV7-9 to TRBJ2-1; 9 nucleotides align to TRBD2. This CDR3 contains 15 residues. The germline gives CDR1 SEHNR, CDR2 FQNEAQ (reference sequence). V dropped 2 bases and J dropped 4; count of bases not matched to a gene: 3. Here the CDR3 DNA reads TGTGCCAGCAGCTTACTTAGCGGGGGTTACAATGAGCAGTTCTTC. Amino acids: CASSLLSGGYNEQFF.